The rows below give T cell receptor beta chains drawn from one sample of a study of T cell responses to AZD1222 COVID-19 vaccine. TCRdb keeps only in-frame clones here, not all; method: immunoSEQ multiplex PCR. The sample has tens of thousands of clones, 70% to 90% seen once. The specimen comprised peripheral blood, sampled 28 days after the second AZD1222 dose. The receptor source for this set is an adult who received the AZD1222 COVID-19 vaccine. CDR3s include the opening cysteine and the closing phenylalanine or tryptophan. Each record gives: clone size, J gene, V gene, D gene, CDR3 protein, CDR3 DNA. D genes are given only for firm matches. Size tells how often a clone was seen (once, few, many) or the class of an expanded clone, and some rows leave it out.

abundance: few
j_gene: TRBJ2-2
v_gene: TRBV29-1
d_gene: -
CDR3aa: CSARLVESTGELFF
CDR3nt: TGCAGCGCCCGACTAGTCGAGTCCACCGGGGAGCTGTTTTTT

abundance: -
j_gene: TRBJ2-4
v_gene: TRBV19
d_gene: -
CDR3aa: CASSDGFKNIQYF
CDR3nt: TGTGCCAGTAGTGATGGATTCAAAAACATTCAGTACTTC

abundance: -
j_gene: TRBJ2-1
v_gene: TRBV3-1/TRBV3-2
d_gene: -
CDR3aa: CASGLRYNEQFF
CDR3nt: TGTGCCAGCGGTCTTAGGTACAATGAGCAGTTCTTC

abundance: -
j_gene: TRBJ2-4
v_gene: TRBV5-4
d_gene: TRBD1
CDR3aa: CASSWGDRVNIQYF
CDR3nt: TGTGCCAGCAGCTGGGGGGACAGGGTAAACATTCAGTACTTC

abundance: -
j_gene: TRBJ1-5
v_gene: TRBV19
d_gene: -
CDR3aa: CASSLGQRNQPQHF
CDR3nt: TGTGCCAGTAGTCTAGGACAACGCAATCAGCCCCAGCATTTT

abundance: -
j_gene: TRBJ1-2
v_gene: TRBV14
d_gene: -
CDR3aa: CASSHLTAYYGYTF
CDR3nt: TGTGCCAGCAGCCATTTGACAGCCTACTATGGCTACACCTTC

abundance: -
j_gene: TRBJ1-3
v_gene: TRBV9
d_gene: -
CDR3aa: CASSVGPSSGNTIYF
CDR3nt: TGTGCCAGCAGCGTAGGACCGTCCTCTGGAAACACCATATATTTT

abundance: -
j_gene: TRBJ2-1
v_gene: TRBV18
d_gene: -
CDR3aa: CASSAGSWEQFF
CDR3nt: TGTGCCAGCTCAGCAGGGTCCTGGGAGCAGTTCTTC

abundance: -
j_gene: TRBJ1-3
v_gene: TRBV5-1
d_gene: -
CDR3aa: CASSRREGGSGNTIYF
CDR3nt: TGCGCCAGCAGCCGCAGGGAGGGCGGCTCTGGAAACACCATATATTTT

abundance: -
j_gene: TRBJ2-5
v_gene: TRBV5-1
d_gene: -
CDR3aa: CASSLGQIQETQYF
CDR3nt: TGCGCCAGCAGCTTGGGACAGATCCAAGAGACCCAGTACTTC

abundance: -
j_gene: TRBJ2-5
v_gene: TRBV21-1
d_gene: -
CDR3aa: CASSKVARDIIGETQYF
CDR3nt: TGTGCCAGCAGCAAAGTTGCACGGGACATCATAGGAGAGACCCAGTACTTC

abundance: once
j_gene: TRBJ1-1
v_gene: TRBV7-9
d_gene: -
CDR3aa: CASSLGRGAEAFF
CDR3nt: TGTGCCAGCAGCTTAGGGCGAGGGGCCGAAGCTTTCTTT

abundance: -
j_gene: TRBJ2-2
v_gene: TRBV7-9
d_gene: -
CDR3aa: CASRTGTGELFF
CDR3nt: TGTGCCAGCAGGACAGGAACCGGGGAGCTGTTTTTT

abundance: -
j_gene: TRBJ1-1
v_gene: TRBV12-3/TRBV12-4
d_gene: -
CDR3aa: CASSWTRGQGAFF
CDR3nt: TGTGCCAGCAGCTGGACGAGGGGTCAGGGAGCTTTCTTT

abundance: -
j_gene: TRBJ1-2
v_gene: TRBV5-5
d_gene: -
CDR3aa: CASSYDGRQSYGYTF
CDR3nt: TGTGCCAGCTCTTACGATGGGCGACAAAGCTATGGCTACACCTTC

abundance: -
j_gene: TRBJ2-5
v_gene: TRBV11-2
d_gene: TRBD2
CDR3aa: CASSLPIAGQETQYF
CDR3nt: TGTGCCAGCAGCCTACCTATAGCGGGGCAAGAGACCCAGTACTTC

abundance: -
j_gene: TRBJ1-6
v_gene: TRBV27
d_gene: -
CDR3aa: CASSLTGSSYNSPLHF
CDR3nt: TGTGCCAGCAGCTTAACAGGGAGTAGTTATAATTCACCCCTCCACTTT

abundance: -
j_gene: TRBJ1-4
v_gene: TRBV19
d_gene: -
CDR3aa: CASRERQALISGEKLFF
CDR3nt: TGTGCCAGTAGGGAACGTCAGGCCCTGATCTCGGGGGAAAAACTGTTTTTT

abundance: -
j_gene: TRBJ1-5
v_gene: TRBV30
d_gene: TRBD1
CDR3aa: CAWTKDRGGNQPQHF
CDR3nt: TGTGCCTGGACTAAAGACAGGGGGGGCAATCAGCCCCAGCATTTT

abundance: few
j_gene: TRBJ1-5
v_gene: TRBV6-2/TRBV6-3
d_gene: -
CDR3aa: CASSYSTGHGKGYSNQPQHF
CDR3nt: TGTGCCAGCAGTTACTCGACGGGACACGGAAAGGGGTATAGCAATCAGCCCCAGCATTTT

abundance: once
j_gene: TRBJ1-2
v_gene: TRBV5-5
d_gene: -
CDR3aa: CASSLESQYGYTF
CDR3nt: TGTGCCAGCAGCTTGGAATCACAGTATGGCTACACCTTC

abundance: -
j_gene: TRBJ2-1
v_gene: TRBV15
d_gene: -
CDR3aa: CATSRAGPNLEQFF
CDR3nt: TGTGCCACCAGCAGAGCCGGGCCTAATCTTGAGCAGTTCTTC

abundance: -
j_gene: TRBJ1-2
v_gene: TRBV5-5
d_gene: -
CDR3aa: CASSPDGTNNYGYTF
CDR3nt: TGTGCCAGCAGCCCCGACGGAACAAATAACTATGGCTACACCTTC

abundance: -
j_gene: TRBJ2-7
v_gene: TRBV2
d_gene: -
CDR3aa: CASSEIAALGYEQYF
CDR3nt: TGTGCCAGCAGTGAAATTGCCGCCTTGGGCTACGAGCAGTACTTC

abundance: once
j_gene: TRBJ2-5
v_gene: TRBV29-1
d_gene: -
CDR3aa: CSVGVQQETQYF
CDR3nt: TGCAGCGTGGGGGTCCAGCAAGAGACCCAGTACTTC

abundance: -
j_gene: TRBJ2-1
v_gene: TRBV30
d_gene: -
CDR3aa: CAWSVTGHEQFF
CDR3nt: TGTGCCTGGAGTGTCACGGGCCATGAGCAGTTCTTC

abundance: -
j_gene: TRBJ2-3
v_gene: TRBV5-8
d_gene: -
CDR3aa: CASNLQAWDTQYF
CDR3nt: TGTGCCAGCAACCTGCAGGCCTGGGATACGCAGTATTTT

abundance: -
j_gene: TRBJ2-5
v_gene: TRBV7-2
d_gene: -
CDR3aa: CASSPVGGTQETQYF
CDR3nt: TGTGCCAGCAGCCCCGTTGGGGGCACCCAAGAGACCCAGTACTTC

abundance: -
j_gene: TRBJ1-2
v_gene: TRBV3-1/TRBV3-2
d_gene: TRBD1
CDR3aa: CASSPLLTGEGENYGYTF
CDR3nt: TGTGCCAGCAGCCCGCTCTTGACAGGGGAGGGAGAGAACTATGGCTACACCTTC

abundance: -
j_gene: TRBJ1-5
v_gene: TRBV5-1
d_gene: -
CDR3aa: CASSMGGTGGNQPQHF
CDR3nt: TGCGCCAGCAGCATGGGTGGCACCGGAGGCAATCAGCCCCAGCATTTT

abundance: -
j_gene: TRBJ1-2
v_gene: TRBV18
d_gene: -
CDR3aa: CASSLRNYGYTF
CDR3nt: TGTGCCAGCTCACTACGAAACTATGGCTACACCTTC

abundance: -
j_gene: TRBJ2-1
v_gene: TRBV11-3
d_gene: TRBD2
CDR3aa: CASSFSGVNEQFF
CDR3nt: TGTGCCAGCAGCTTTAGCGGGGTCAATGAGCAGTTCTTC

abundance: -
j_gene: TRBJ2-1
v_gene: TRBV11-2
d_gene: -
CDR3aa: CASSLGVGPTYNEQFF
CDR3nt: TGTGCCAGCAGCTTAGGAGTAGGACCTACCTACAATGAGCAGTTCTTC